The 12 T cell receptor beta chains given below trace back to one sample, sequenced in a study of neoadjuvant anti-PD-1 for oral cavity cancer. This sample's time point: after neoadjuvant nivolumab, at surgical resection. Assay used: immunoSEQ multiplex PCR; TCRdb lists only in-frame clones, some missing. The sample shows fewer than 90,000 clones, approximately 84% of them seen only once. Material: PBMCs, obtained after nivolumab (anti-PD-1) treatment. Source of these receptors: a person aged 35 to 85 with oral cavity squamous cell carcinoma.

The chain is built from TRBV10-2 and TRBJ2-2; unclear D gene. The CDR3 contains 14 residues. The germline V and J ends were trimmed by 8 bases and 7 bases, with 17 bases remaining between them. CDR1 is WSHSY and CDR2 is SAAADI in the germline V gene. CDR3 sequence: CASRPPVDNGELFF. The DNA for the CDR3 is TGCGCCAGCCGGCCCCCGGTCGATAACGGGGAGCTGTTTTTT.

CDR3: CASSLQGPMNTEAFF. CDR3 nucleotides: TGTGCCAGCAGCTTACAGGGCCCAATGAACACTGAAGCTTTCTTT. The chain carries TRBV5-4 and TRBJ1-1; tentatively, D is TRBD1 (6 bases). The CDR3 covers 15 residues. Germline lookup yields CDR1 SGHNT and CDR2 YYREEE (reference sequence). V lost 2 bases to trimming and J lost 0 bases, with 11 bases between them.

This clone was seen once. The rearrangement links TRBV14 to TRBJ1-1; 9 nucleotides match TRBD1. CDR1 SGHDN and CDR2 FVKESK come from the germline V gene. The V and J ends lost 4 bases and 1 base, in that order; junction bases with no gene match: 1. The CDR3 covers 14 residues. The CDR3 region has the DNA TGTGCCAGCAGCCGACAGGGGGGGAACACTGAAGCTTTCTTT. Translating it yields CASSRQGGNTEAFF.

The chain has TRBV6-5 and TRBJ2-3; 9 bases line up with TRBD2. Germline CDR1 and CDR2: MNHEY and SVGAGI. V was clipped by 2 bases and J by 4 bases; unmatched bases: 4. This CDR3 region has 15 residues. The CDR3 is CASSYGLAGPDTQYF. The CDR3 DNA sequence: TGTGCCAGCAGTTACGGCCTAGCGGGGCCAGATACGCAGTATTTT.

The CDR3 nucleotides are TGTGCCAGCAGCTTAGCGCGGCTAGCGGGGGAAGCCTACGAGCAGTACTTC. It yields the protein CASSLARLAGEAYEQYF. The genes are TRBV7-9 and TRBJ2-7, with 10 bases matching TRBD2. Per germline, CDR1 SEHNR and CDR2 FQNEAQ (reference sequence). V shed 0 bases, J shed 2 bases, and the junction held 7 bases outside the gene matches. The CDR3 extends over 17 amino acids.

The V call is TRBV6-6, the J call TRBJ1-1, with D tentatively TRBD1 (6 bases). V was pared by 4 bases and J by 1 base, with 13 bases between. Germline CDR1 is MNHNY and CDR2 is SVGAGI (reference sequence). The CDR3 runs 15 residues. This chain's CDR3 is CASSFTGTENTEAFF. CDR3 coding DNA: TGTGCCAGCAGTTTTACAGGGACTGAGAACACTGAAGCTTTCTTT.

The J gene is TRBJ2-3, the V gene TRBV12-5; a possible D gene is TRBD2 (5 bases). CDR1 is LGHNT, CDR2 FRNRAP, per germline. The CDR3 extends over 13 amino acids. Trimming removed 1 base at V and 6 bases at J, with 8 bases between. CDR3 region: CASGLGRGDTQYF. DNA of the CDR3: TGTGCTAGTGGTTTGGGACGCGGGGATACGCAGTATTTT.

The J gene is TRBJ2-3, the V gene TRBV5-4, with 11 bases matching TRBD2. The germline V gene has CDR1 SGHNT and CDR2 YYREEE (reference sequence). V lost 3 bases, J lost 4 bases, and 4 bases stayed unmatched. This CDR3 comprises 15 residues. The CDR3 protein is CASSSTSGTADTQYF. In nucleotides, the CDR3 is TGTGCCAGCAGCTCGACTAGCGGGACAGCAGATACGCAGTATTTT. The whole variable domain, filled in from reference TRBV5-4 and TRBJ2-3, reads ETGVTQSPTHLIKTRGQQVTLRCSSQSGHNTVSWYQQALGQGPQFIFQYYREEENGRGNFPPRFSGLQFPNYSSELNVNALELDDSALYLCASSSTSGTADTQYFGPGTRLTVL.

The chain is built from TRBV5-1 and TRBJ2-5; 9 nucleotides agree with TRBD1. This CDR3 is built from 16 residues. The ends lost 0 bases at V and 4 bases at J; junction bases unmatched: 7. Germline CDR1 is SGHRS and CDR2 is YFSETQ. The CDR3 reads CASSLGGTGTGETQYF. The CDR3 DNA reads TGCGCCAGCAGCTTGGGAGGGACAGGGACCGGAGAGACCCAGTACTTC.

This clone was observed once. The chain uses TRBV4-1 and TRBJ2-7; D possibly corresponds to TRBD2 (6 bases). This CDR3 is 18 amino acids long. Trimming pared 3 bases from V and 7 bases from J, leaving 28 bases between. Germline V lookup: CDR1 MGHRA, CDR2 YSYEKL. CDR3 loop: CASSHNSGVAGSWWEQYF. In DNA form, the CDR3 reads TGCGCCAGCAGCCACAATTCGGGAGTAGCAGGTTCTTGGTGGGAGCAGTACTTC.

CDR3 coding DNA: TGTGCCAGCCGGATAGTGGAGAACACTGAAGCTTTCTTT. It encodes CASRIVENTEAFF. J is TRBJ1-1 and V is TRBV6-1; D gene unclear. V was shortened by 8 bases and J by 1 base, with 11 bases between the two germline ends. CDR1 and CDR2 from the germline V gene are MNHNS and SASEGT. The CDR3 is 13 amino acids.

The genes are TRBV27 and TRBJ2-7; possible D gene TRBD1, 6 bases. Germline CDR1 reads MNHEY; CDR2 reads SMNVEV (reference sequence). The CDR3 is 14 amino acids. The V end lost 3 bases, the J end lost 5 bases, and 14 bases lay between the germline ends. The CDR3 region is CASSFRQGSDEQYF. The CDR3 nucleotides read TGTGCCAGCAGTTTTAGGCAGGGGTCCGACGAGCAGTACTTC.